The 8 T cell receptor beta chains reported below all come from one sample, sequenced in a study of OX40 agonist ivuxolimab in advanced cancers. Here immunoSEQ multiplex PCR was the method, and the copy in TCRdb shows in-frame clones only, minus some. In the table there are some 100,000 clones, 85% to 95% of which are singletons. This specimen was CD4+ or CD8+ T cells sorted from blood, taken in a trial of the OX40 agonist ivuxolimab. The receptors were gathered from an adult with an advanced solid tumor such as melanoma, head and neck, liver or kidney cancer.

V gene TRBV9 combines with J gene TRBJ1-1, with D uncertain. V was cut by 0 bases and J by 5 bases, with 14 bases left in between. Germline V gene data show CDR1 as SGDLS and CDR2 as YYNGEE. The CDR3 has 15 residues. CDR3 in amino acids: CASSVVSRGSTEAFF. The CDR3 DNA sequence: TGTGCCAGCAGCGTAGTCAGTCGGGGATCTACTGAAGCTTTCTTT.

The chain recombines TRBV6-6 with TRBJ2-7, with a weak D call TRBD1 (6 bases). Deletions cut 1 base from V and 4 bases from J, with 11 bases between. Germline V gene lookup returns CDR1 MNHNY and CDR2 SVGAGI (reference sequence). This CDR3 region has 14 residues. CDR3 nucleotide sequence: TGTGCCAGCAGTTACTTTCAACAGGGATACGAGCAGTACTTC. Its translation is CASSYFQQGYEQYF.

The count of this clone is one. The chain carries TRBV27 and TRBJ2-7; no definite D call. The ends were cut back, 6 bases at V and 3 bases at J, with 15 bases in the middle. CDR3 length equals 14 residues. Germline V gives CDR1 MNHEY, CDR2 SMNVEV (reference sequence). CDR3 sequence: CASSPSDGRYEQYF. The CDR3 DNA follows: TGTGCCAGCAGCCCCTCCGACGGCCGCTACGAGCAGTACTTC.

The CDR3 DNA follows: TGTGCCAGCAGCTTAGGCCTTGGTACTGAAGCTTTCTTT. This translates into CASSLGLGTEAFF. The chain joins TRBV7-2 to TRBJ1-1; D ambiguous. CDR3 size: 13 residues. CDR1 is SGHTA, CDR2 FQGNSA, per germline. Trimming pared 1 base from V and 5 bases from J, leaving 8 bases between.

This chain joins TRBV5-1 and TRBJ2-1, with 7 bases fitting TRBD1. This CDR3 contains 14 residues. V dropped 3 bases and J dropped 7; count of bases not matched to a gene: 7. Germline assignment: CDR1 SGHRS and CDR2 YFSETQ. CDR3 DNA: TGCGCCAGCAGCTATACGACAGGGACAAATGAGCAGTTCTTC. This gives the protein CASSYTTGTNEQFF.

The rearrangement uses TRBV11-2 and TRBJ2-6; D is possibly TRBD1 or TRBD2 (7 bases each). This CDR3 has 17 amino acids. Germline V CDR1 and CDR2: SGHAT, FQNNGV. V lost 6 bases and J lost 1, with 16 bases in between. Here the CDR3 reads CASRGGTEGSGANVLTF. CDR3 in DNA: TGTGCCAGCAGGGGAGGGACAGAAGGATCTGGGGCCAACGTCCTGACTTTC. Based on the CDR3 plus reference TRBV11-2 and TRBJ2-6, the full variable domain is EAGVAQSPRYKIIEKRQSVAFWCNPISGHATLYWYQQILGQGPKLLIQFQNNGVVDDSQLPKDRFSAERLKGVDSTLKIQPAKLEDSAVYLCASRGGTEGSGANVLTFGAGSRLTVL.

The chain recombines TRBV5-1 with TRBJ2-3, with 8 bases that match TRBD2. Germline V gives CDR1 SGHRS, CDR2 YFSETQ. V was pared by 0 bases and J by 0 bases, with 9 bases of the junction left unmatched. CDR3 length: 18 amino acids. The CDR3 DNA sequence: TGCGCCAGCAGCTTGGCCGCTGGCGGGGGGTCTAGCACAGATACGCAGTATTTT. Its protein is CASSLAAGGGSSTDTQYF. The full variable domain, rest sourced from reference TRBV5-1 and TRBJ2-3, is KAGVTQTPRYLIKTRGQQVTLSCSPISGHRSVSWYQQTPGQGLQFLFEYFSETQRNKGNFPGRFSGRQFSNSRSEMNVSTLELGDSALYLCASSLAAGGGSSTDTQYFGPGTRLTVL.

The chain has TRBV4-3 and TRBJ2-3; D is possibly TRBD1 or TRBD2 (5 bases each). Trimming removed 1 base at V and 2 bases at J, with 13 bases between. Looked up from germline, CDR1 is LGHNA and CDR2 is YSLEER. The CDR3 contains 16 residues. The CDR3 loop is CASSQGDGAYTDTQYF. In DNA, the CDR3 is TGCGCCAGCAGCCAAGGAGACGGGGCTTACACAGATACGCAGTATTTT.